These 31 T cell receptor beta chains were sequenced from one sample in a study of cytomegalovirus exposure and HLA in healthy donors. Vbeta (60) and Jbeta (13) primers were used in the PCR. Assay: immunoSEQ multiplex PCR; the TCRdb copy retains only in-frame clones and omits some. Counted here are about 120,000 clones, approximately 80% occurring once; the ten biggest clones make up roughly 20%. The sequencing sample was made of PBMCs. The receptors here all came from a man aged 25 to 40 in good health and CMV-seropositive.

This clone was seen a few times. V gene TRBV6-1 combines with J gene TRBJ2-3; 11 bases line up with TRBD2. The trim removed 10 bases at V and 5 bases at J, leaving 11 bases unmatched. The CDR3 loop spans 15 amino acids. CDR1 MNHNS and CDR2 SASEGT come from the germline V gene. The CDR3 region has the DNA TGTGCCATCAGCTTAGCGGGAGGGTCTATAGATACGCAGTATTTT. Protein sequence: CAISLAGGSIDTQYF.

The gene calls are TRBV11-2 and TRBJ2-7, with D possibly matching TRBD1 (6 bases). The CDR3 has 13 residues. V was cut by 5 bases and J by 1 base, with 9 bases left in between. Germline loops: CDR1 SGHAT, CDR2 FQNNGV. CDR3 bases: TGTGCCAGCAGCCACGACAGGTCCTACGAGCAGTACGTC. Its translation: CASSHDRSYEQYV.

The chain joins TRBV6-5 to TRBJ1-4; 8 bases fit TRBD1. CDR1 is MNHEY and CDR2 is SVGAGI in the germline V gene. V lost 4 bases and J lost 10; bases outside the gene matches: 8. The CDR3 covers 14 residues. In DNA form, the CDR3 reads TGTGCCAGCAGTTTCCAGGGGGCGAGGGGAAAACTGTTTTTT. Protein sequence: CASSFQGARGKLFF.

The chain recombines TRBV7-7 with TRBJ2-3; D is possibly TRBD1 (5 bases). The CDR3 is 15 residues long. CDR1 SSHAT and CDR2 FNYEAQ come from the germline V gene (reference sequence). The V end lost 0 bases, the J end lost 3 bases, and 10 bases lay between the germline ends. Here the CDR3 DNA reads TGTGCCAGCAGCTTAGCAGGGGCTGGGACAGATACGCAGTATTTT. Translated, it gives CASSLAGAGTDTQYF. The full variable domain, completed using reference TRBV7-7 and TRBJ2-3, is GAGVSQSPRYKVTKRGQDVTLRCDPISSHATLYWYQQALGQGPEFLTYFNYEAQPDKSGLPSDRFSAERPEGSISTLTIQRTEQRDSAMYRCASSLAGAGTDTQYFGPGTRLTVL.

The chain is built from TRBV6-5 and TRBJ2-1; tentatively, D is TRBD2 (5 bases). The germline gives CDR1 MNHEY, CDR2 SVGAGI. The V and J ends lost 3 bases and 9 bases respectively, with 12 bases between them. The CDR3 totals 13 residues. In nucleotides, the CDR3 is TGTGCCAGCAGTTATCGGGATACCGTTGAGCAGTTCTTC. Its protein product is CASSYRDTVEQFF.

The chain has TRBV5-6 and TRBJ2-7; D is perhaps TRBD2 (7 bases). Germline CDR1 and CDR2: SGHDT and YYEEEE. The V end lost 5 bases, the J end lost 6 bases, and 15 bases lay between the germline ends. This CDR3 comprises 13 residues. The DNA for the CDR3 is TGTGCCAGCAGTTTACGGGGGGCGGTCGAGCAGTACGTC. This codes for CASSLRGAVEQYV.

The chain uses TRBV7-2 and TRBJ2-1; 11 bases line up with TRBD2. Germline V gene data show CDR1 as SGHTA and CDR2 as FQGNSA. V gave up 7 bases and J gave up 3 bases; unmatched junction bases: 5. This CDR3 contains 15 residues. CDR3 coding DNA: TGTGCCAGCAAACCTAGCGGGGGGATCTACAATGAGCAGTTCTTC. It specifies CASKPSGGIYNEQFF.

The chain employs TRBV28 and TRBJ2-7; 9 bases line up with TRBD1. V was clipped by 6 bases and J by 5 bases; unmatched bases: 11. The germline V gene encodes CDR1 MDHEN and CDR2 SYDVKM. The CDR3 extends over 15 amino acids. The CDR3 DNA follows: TGTGCCAGCAGCAATAGGGACAGGGATATACACGAGCAGTACGTC. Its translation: CASSNRDRDIHEQYV.

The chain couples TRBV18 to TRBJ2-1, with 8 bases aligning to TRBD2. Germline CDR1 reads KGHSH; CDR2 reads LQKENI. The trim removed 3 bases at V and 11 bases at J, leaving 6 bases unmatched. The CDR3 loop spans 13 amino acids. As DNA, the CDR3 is TGTGCCAGCTCACCGTCGATAGCGGGGAAGCAGTTCTTC. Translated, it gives CASSPSIAGKQFF.

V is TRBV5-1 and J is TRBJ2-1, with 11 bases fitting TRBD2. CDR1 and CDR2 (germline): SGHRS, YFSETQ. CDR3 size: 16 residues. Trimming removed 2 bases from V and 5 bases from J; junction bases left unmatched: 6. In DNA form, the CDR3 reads TGCGCCAGCAGCTTCACGGGACTAGCGGATGACAATGAGCAGTTCTTC. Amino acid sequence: CASSFTGLADDNEQFF.

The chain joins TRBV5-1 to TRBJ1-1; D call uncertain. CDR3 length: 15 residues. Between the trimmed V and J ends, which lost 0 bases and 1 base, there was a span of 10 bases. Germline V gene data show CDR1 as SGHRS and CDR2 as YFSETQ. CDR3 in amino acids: CASSLGPGANTEAFF. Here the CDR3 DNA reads TGCGCCAGCAGCTTGGGGCCAGGCGCGAACACTGAAGCTTTCTTT. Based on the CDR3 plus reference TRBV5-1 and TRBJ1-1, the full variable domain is KAGVTQTPRYLIKTRGQQVTLSCSPISGHRSVSWYQQTPGQGLQFLFEYFSETQRNKGNFPGRFSGRQFSNSRSEMNVSTLELGDSALYLCASSLGPGANTEAFFGQGTRLTVV.

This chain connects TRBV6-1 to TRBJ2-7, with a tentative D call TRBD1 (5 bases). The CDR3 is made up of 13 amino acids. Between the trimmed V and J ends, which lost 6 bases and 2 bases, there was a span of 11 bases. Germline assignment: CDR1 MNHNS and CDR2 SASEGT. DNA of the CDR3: TGTGCCAGCAGCGTCACAGGCACCTACGAGCAGTACTTC. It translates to CASSVTGTYEQYF.

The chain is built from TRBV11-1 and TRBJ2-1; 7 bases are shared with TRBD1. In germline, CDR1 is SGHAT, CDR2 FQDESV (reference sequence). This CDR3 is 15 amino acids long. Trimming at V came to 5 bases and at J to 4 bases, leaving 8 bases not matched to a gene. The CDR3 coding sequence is TGTGCCAGCAGCCCCGCGACAGGGAGTTACAATGAGCAGTTCTTC. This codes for CASSPATGSYNEQFF.

CDR3 nucleotides: TGTGCCAGCAGCTTAAATAGGGGCAATGAGCAGTTCTTC. Protein product: CASSLNRGNEQFF. The chain is built from TRBV7-2 and TRBJ2-1; D is perhaps TRBD1 (5 bases). Germline V gene lookup returns CDR1 SGHTA and CDR2 FQGNSA. The length of the CDR3 is 13 residues. The germline V and J ends were trimmed by 2 bases and 6 bases, with 8 bases remaining between them.

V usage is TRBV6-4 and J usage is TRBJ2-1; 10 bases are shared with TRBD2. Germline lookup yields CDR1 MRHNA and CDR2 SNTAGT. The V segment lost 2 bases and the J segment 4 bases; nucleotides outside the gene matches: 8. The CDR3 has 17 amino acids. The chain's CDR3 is CASSDTGLALQYNEQFF. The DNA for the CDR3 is TGTGCCAGCAGTGACACGGGACTAGCGCTTCAATACAATGAGCAGTTCTTC.

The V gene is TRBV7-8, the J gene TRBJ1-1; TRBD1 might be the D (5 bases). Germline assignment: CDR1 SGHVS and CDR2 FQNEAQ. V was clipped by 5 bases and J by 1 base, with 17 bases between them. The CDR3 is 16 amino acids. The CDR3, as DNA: TGTGCCAGCAGCGGAAAGCGACCGGACACGAACACTGAAGCTTTCTTT. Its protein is CASSGKRPDTNTEAFF.

This chain's CDR3 is CAWSSWDRVSGANVLTF. The CDR3 nucleotides read TGTGCCTGGAGTTCTTGGGACAGGGTCTCTGGGGCCAACGTCCTGACTTTC. The V gene is TRBV30, the J gene TRBJ2-6, with 9 bases identical to TRBD1. Germline V CDR1 and CDR2: GTSNPN, SVGIG (reference sequence). The V gene end was trimmed by 2 bases and the J gene end by 0 bases; junction bases not matched to a gene: 5. The CDR3 has 17 residues.

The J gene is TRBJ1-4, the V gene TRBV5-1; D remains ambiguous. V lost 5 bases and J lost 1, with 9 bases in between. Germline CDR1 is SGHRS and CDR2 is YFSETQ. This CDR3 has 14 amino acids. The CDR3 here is CASRVGGTNEKLFF. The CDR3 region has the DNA TGCGCCAGCAGGGTAGGAGGAACTAATGAAAAACTGTTTTTT.

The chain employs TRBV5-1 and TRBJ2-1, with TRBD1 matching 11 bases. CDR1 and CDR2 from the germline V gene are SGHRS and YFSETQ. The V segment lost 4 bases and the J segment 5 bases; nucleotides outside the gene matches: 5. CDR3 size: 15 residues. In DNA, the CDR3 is TGCGCCAGCAGCCTTGGACAGGGGGCGGACAATGAGCAGTTCTTC. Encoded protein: CASSLGQGADNEQFF.

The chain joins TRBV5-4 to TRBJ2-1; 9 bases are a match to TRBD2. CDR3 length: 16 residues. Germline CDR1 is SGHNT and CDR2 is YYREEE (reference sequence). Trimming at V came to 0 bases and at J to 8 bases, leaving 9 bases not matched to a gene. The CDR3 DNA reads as TGTGCCAGCAGCTTGGAGGCAGCGGGAGGTTGGGATGAGCAGTTCTTC. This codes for CASSLEAAGGWDEQFF.

CDR3 coding DNA: TGTGCCAGCAGCGTAGCTACCCTCAATGAGCAGTTCTTC. It translates to CASSVATLNEQFF. This chain connects TRBV9 to TRBJ2-1; D gene unclear. The V gene's germline CDR1 is SGDLS and CDR2 YYNGEE. This CDR3 region has 13 residues. The V end lost 0 bases, the J end lost 6 bases, and 7 bases lay between the germline ends. Combining the CDR3 with reference TRBV9 and TRBJ2-1 gives the whole variable domain DSGVTQTPKHLITATGQRVTLRCSPRSGDLSVYWYQQSLDQGLQFLIQYYNGEERAKGNILERFSAQQFPDLHSELNLSSLELGDSALYFCASSVATLNEQFFGPGTRLTVL.

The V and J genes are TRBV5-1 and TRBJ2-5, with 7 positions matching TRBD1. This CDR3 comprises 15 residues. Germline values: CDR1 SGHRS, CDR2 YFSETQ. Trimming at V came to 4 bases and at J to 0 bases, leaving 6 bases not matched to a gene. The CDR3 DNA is TGCGCCAGCAGCCCCGGGACAGCGTACCAAGAGACCCAGTACTTC. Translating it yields CASSPGTAYQETQYF. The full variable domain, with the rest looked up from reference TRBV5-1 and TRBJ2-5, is KAGVTQTPRYLIKTRGQQVTLSCSPISGHRSVSWYQQTPGQGLQFLFEYFSETQRNKGNFPGRFSGRQFSNSRSEMNVSTLELGDSALYLCASSPGTAYQETQYFGPGTRLLVL.

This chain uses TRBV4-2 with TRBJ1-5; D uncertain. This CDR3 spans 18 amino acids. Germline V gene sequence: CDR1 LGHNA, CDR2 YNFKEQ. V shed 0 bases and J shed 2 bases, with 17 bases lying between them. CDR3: CASSQEIPGVMGNQPQHF. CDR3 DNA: TGTGCCAGCAGCCAAGAAATTCCGGGAGTGATGGGCAATCAGCCCCAGCATTTT.

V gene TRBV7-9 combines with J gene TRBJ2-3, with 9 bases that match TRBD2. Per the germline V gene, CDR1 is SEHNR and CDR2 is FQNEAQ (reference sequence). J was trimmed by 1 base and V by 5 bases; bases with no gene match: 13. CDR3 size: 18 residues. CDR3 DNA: TGTGCCAGCAGCCAGGGCGGGGGGGAGCGGGCTGGCACAGATACGCAGTATTTT. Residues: CASSQGGGERAGTDTQYF.

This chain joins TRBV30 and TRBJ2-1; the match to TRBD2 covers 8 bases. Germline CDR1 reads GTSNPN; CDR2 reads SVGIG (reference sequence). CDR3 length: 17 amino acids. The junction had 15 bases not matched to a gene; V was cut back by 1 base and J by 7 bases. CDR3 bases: TGTGCCTGGAGTGCCCCTTTCTGGCGGGAGGATTTTAATGAGCAGTTCTTC. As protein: CAWSAPFWREDFNEQFF.

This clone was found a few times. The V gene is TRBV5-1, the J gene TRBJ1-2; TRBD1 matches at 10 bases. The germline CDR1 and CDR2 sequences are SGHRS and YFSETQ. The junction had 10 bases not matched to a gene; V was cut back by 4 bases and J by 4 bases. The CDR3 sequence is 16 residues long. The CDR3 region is CASSGTGERFGYGYTF. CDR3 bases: TGCGCCAGCAGCGGGACAGGGGAGCGATTTGGCTATGGCTACACCTTC.

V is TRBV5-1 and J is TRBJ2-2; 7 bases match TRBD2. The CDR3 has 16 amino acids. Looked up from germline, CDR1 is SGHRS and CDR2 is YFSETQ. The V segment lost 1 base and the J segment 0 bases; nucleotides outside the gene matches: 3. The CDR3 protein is CASSLTAGTNTGELFF. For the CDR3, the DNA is TGCGCCAGCAGCTTGACAGCGGGGACGAACACCGGGGAGCTGTTTTTT.

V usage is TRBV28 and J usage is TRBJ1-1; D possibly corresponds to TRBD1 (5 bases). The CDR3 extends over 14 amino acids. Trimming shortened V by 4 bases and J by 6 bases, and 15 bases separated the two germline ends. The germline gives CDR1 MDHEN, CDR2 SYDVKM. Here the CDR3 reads CASSSRGLHPEAFF. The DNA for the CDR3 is TGTGCCAGCAGTTCAAGGGGTTTGCATCCTGAAGCTTTCTTT.

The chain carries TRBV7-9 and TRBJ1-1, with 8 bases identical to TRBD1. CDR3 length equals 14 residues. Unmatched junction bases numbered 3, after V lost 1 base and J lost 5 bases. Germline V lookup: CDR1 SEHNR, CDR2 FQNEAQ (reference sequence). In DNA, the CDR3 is TGTGCCAGCAGCTTAGGACAGGGGAGGACTGAAGCTTTCTTT. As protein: CASSLGQGRTEAFF. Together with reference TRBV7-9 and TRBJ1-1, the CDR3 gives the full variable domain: DTGVSQNPRHKITKRGQNVTFRCDPISEHNRLYWYRQTLGQGPEFLTYFQNEAQLEKSRLLSDRFSAERPKGSFSTLEIQRTEQGDSAMYLCASSLGQGRTEAFFGQGTRLTVV.

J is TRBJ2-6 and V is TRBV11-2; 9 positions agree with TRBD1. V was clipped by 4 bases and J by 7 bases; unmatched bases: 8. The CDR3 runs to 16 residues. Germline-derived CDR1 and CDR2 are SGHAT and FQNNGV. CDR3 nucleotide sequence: TGTGCCAGCAGCTCTCGGACAGGGGTTGGAGCCAACGTCCTGACTTTC. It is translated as CASSSRTGVGANVLTF.

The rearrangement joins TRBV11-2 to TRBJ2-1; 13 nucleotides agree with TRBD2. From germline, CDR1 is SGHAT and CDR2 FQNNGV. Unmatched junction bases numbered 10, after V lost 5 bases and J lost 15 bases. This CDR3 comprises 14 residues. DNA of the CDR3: TGTGCCAGCAGCCCGCGGACTAGCGGGGGATACGGGTTCTTC. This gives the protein CASSPRTSGGYGFF.